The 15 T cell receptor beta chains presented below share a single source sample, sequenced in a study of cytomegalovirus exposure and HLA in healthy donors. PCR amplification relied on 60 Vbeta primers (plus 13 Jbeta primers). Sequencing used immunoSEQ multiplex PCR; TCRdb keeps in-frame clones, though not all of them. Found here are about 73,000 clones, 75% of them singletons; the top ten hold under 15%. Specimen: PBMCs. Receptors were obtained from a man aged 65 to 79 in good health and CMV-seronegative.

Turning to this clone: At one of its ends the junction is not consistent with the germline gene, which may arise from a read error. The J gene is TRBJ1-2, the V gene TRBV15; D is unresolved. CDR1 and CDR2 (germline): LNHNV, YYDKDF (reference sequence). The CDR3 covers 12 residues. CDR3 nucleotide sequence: TGTGCCACCAGCAGAGATCGGATGGGCTGCACCTTC. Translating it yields CATSRDRMGCTF.

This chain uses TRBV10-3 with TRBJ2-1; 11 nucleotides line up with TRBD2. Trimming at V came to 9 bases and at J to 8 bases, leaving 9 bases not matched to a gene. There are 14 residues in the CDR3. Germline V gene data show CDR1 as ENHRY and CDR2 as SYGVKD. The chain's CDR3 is CAITTSGSSDEQFF. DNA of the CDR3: TGTGCCATAACTACTAGCGGGAGTAGTGATGAGCAGTTCTTC.

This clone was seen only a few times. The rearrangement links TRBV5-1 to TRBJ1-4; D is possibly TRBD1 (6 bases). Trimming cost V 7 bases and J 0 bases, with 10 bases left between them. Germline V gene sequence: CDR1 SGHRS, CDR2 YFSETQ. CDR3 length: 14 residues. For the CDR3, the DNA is TGCGCCAGCGCAGAGGGGGCAACTAATGAAAAACTGTTTTTT. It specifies CASAEGATNEKLFF.

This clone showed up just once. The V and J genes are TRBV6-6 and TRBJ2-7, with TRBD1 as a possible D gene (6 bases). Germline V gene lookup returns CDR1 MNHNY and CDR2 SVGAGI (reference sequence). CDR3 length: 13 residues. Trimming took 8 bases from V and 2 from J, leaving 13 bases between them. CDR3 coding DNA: TGTGCCAGCGGCGGACAGCGCCCCTACGAGCAGTACTTC. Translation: CASGGQRPYEQYF.

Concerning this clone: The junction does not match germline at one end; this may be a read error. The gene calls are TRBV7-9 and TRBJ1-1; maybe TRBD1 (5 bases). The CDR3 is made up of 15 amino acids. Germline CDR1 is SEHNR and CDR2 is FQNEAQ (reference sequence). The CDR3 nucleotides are TGTTCCAGCAGTCAGTCGGGACTTCTGAACACTGAAGCTTTCTTT. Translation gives CSSSQSGLLNTEAFF.

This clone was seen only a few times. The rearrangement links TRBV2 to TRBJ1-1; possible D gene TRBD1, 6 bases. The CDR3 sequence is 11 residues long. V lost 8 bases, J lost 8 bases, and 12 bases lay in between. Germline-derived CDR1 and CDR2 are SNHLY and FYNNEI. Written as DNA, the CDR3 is TGTGCCAGCCAGAGCGACAGGGAAGCTTTCTTT. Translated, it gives CASQSDREAFF.

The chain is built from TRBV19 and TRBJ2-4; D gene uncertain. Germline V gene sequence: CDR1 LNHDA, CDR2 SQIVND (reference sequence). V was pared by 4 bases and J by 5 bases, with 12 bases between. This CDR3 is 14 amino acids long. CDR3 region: CASSTSEIQNIQYF. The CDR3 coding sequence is TGTGCCAGTAGTACCTCGGAGATCCAAAACATTCAGTACTTC.

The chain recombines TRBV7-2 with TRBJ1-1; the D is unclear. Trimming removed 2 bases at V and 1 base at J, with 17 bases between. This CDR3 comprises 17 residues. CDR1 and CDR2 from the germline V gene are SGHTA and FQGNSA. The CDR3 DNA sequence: TGTGCCAGCAGCTTAAGATTCATGGCAGGTAGGAACACTGAAGCTTTCTTT. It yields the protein CASSLRFMAGRNTEAFF.

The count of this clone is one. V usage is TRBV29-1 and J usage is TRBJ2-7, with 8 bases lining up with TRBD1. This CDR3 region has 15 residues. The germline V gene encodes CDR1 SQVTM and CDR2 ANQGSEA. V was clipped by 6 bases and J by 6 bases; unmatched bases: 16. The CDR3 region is CSVVENRGTSFEQYF. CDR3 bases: TGCAGCGTCGTAGAGAACAGGGGGACTTCTTTCGAGCAGTACTTC.

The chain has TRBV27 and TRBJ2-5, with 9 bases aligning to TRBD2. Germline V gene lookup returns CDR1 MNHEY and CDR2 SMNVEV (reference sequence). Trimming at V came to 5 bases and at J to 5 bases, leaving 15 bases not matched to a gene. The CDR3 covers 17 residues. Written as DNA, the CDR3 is TGTGCCAGCAGTCCCGGGGCGGGACTAGCTGTAGGGGAGACCCAGTACTTC. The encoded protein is CASSPGAGLAVGETQYF.

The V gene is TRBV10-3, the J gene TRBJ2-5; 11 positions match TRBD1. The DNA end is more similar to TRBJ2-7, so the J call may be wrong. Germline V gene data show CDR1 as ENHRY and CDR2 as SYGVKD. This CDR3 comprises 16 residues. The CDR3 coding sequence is TGTGCCATCAGCGAGCCGGGACAGGGGGTCTCCTACGAGCAGTACTTC. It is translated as CAISEPGQGVSYEQYF.

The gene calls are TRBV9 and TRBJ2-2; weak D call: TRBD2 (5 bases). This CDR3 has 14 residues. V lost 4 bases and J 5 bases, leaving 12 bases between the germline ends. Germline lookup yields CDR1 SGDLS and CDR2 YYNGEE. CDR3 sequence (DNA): TGTGCCAGCAGCCCGAGCGGCGAAACCGGGGAGCTGTTTTTT. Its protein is CASSPSGETGELFF. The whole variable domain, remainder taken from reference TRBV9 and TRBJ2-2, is DSGVTQTPKHLITATGQRVTLRCSPRSGDLSVYWYQQSLDQGLQFLIQYYNGEERAKGNILERFSAQQFPDLHSELNLSSLELGDSALYFCASSPSGETGELFFGEGSRLTVL.

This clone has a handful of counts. The CDR3 here is CAWSLRTGSSPLHF. The CDR3 coding sequence is TGTGCCTGGAGTCTGCGGACAGGGAGTTCACCCCTCCACTTT. The chain joins TRBV30 to TRBJ1-6; 8 nucleotides agree with TRBD1. The CDR3 has 14 amino acids. V shed 2 bases and J 9 bases; nucleotides not matched to a gene: 6. Germline V gene data show CDR1 as GTSNPN and CDR2 as SVGIG (reference sequence). The full variable domain, its missing parts supplied by reference TRBV30 and TRBJ1-6, is SQTIHQWPATLVQPVGSPLSLECTVEGTSNPNLYWYRQAAGRGLQLLFYSVGIGQISSEVPQNLSASRPQDRQFILSSKKLLLSDSGFYLCAWSLRTGSSPLHFGNGTRLTVT.

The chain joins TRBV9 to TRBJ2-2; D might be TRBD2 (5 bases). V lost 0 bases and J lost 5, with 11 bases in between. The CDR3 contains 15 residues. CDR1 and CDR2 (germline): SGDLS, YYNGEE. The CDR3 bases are TGTGCCAGCAGCGTAGTGGTGGGCGGGACCGGGGAGCTGTTTTTT. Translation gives CASSVVVGGTGELFF.

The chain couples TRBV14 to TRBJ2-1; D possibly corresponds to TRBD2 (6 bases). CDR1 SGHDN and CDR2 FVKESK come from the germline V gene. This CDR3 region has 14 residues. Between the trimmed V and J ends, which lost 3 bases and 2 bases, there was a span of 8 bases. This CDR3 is CASSHGTAYNEQFF. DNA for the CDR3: TGTGCCAGCAGCCACGGGACTGCCTACAATGAGCAGTTCTTC.